These T cell receptor beta chains were read from a single sample in a study of T-cell reconstitution after alpha-beta-depleted transplantation in children. From the PCR reads, TCRdb called clonotypes with MiXCR, one entry per CDR3 protein. The table lists roughly 240,000 distinct CDR3 sequences, roughly 8.2% of them singletons. This sample comprised PBMCs, mostly from graft donor cells, obtained 180 days after TCRalphabeta/CD19-depleted stem cell transplant. Every receptor here comes from a male patient between 5 and 17 years old who had a stem cell transplant for acute lymphoblastic leukemia, so the T cells may come from the graft donor. CDR3s include the opening cysteine and the closing phenylalanine or tryptophan. Fields, in order: D gene, clone size, J gene, V gene, CDR3 protein, CDR3 DNA. D genes are given only for firm matches. Expanded clones are given a class, and other clones once, few, many or no size at all.

>NA|many|TRBJ1-3|TRBV20-1
CSARDVAHTGYSGNTIYF
TGCAGTGCTAGAGACGTCGCACATACAGGTTACTCTGGAAACACCATATATTTT
>NA|many|TRBJ2-7|TRBV10-3
CAIRPGDTYEQYF
TGTGCCATCAGGCCGGGAGACACCTACGAGCAGTACTTC
>TRBD2|many|TRBJ2-5|TRBV10-3
CAISRGGMETQYF
TGTGCCATCAGTCGGGGGGGGATGGAGACCCAGTACTTC
>TRBD2|many|TRBJ2-7|TRBV10-3
CAISLAGPLEQYF
TGTGCCATCAGCTTAGCGGGACCCCTCGAGCAGTACTTC
>TRBD2|many|TRBJ2-5|TRBV20-1
CSARKVAGALQETQYF
TGCAGTGCTAGGAAAGTAGCGGGGGCTCTCCAAGAGACCCAGTACTTC
>NA|many|TRBJ1-2|TRBV20-1
CSAREERLGGGYTF
TGCAGTGCTAGGGAGGAGAGGTTAGGAGGAGGCTACACCTTC
>TRBD2|few|TRBJ2-7|TRBV28
CASSFITGLAGEQYF
TGTGCCAGCAGTTTTATCACCGGACTAGCGGGCGAGCAGTACTTC
>TRBD1|many|TRBJ2-1|TRBV29-1
CSVAGQGGEQFF
TGCAGCGTCGCGGGACAGGGAGGCGAGCAGTTCTTC
>NA|many|TRBJ2-1|TRBV7-9
CASSSLHGNEQFF
TGTGCCAGCAGCTCGCTACACGGAAATGAGCAGTTCTTC
>NA|many|TRBJ1-5|TRBV12-3/TRBV12-4
CASSFWQDSNQPQHF
TGTGCCAGCAGTTTCTGGCAGGATAGCAATCAGCCCCAGCATTTT
>NA|many|TRBJ1-4|TRBV20-1
CSARGSLHEKLFF
TGCAGTGCTAGAGGCAGCCTTCACGAAAAACTGTTTTTT
>TRBD1|many|TRBJ2-3|TRBV28
CASSLGQGALDTQYF
TGTGCCAGCAGTTTAGGACAGGGGGCCTTAGATACGCAGTATTTT
>TRBD1|many|TRBJ1-6|TRBV7-2
CASSLDPGQVNSPLHF
TGTGCCAGCAGCTTAGATCCGGGACAGGTTAATTCACCCCTCCACTTT
>NA|many|TRBJ1-2|TRBV6-5
CASSYSLAASLFNYGYTF
TGTGCCAGCAGTTACTCCCTCGCCGCCAGCCTATTTAACTATGGCTACACCTTC
>NA|many|TRBJ2-1|TRBV7-8
CASSLERRNSYNEQFF
TGTGCCAGCAGCTTAGAGAGACGGAACTCCTACAATGAGCAGTTCTTC
>NA|many|TRBJ1-2|TRBV3-1
CASSPLGVATYGYTF
TGTGCCAGCAGCCCTCTGGGGGTGGCGACCTATGGCTACACCTTC
>NA|many|TRBJ2-4|TRBV29-1
CSVLLAKNIQYF
TGCAGCGTTTTACTAGCCAAAAACATTCAGTACTTC
>NA|many|TRBJ2-3|TRBV6-5
CASSYGLGGGYTQYF
TGTGCCAGCAGTTACGGACTAGGGGGAGGATATACGCAGTATTTT
>NA|many|TRBJ2-7|TRBV4-3
CASSQEGPGTAFLKDF
TGCGCCAGCAGCCAAGAGGGACCCGGGACGGCCTTCCTGAAGGACTTC
>NA|many|TRBJ2-3|TRBV6-5
CASTREDTQYF
TGTGCCAGCACTCGGGAGGATACGCAGTATTTT
>TRBD2|many|TRBJ2-3|TRBV7-9
CASSSLAGAQSATDTQYF
TGTGCCAGCAGCTCCTTAGCGGGAGCCCAGTCGGCCACAGATACGCAGTATTTT
>TRBD1|NA|TRBJ1-6|TRBV7-6
CASSSGTGLPGHNSPLHF
TGTGCCAGCAGCTCCGGGACAGGGCTCCCGGGCCATAATTCACCCCTCCACTTT
>TRBD1|few|TRBJ1-1|TRBV18
CASSPLKGADTEAFF
TGTGCCAGCTCACCTTTGAAGGGGGCGGACACTGAAGCTTTCTTT
>NA|many|TRBJ1-1|TRBV4-1
CASSQGLGQGGFLNTEAFF
TGCGCCAGCAGCCAAGGATTGGGGCAGGGCGGATTTTTGAACACTGAAGCTTTCTTT
>NA|many|TRBJ2-5|TRBV5-1
CATSDSETQYF
TGCGCCACTTCTGACTCCGAGACCCAGTACTTC
>TRBD1|many|TRBJ2-7|TRBV9
CASSPRTGAYEQYF
TGTGCCAGCAGCCCCCGGACAGGGGCCTACGAGCAGTACTTC
>TRBD1|NA|TRBJ1-4|TRBV23-1
CASEGQGAQLKKLFF
TGCGCCAGCGAGGGACAGGGGGCCCAACTAAAAAAACTGTTTTTT
>NA|many|TRBJ2-2|TRBV7-3
CASSLTTTGELFF
TGTGCCAGCAGCTTAACTACGACCGGGGAGCTGTTTTTT
>NA|many|TRBJ1-2|TRBV6-1
CASSVGPNYGYTF
TGTGCCAGCAGTGTGGGACCGAACTATGGCTACACCTTC
>NA|many|TRBJ1-1|TRBV6-5
CASTLEGNTEAFF
TGTGCCAGCACCTTGGAGGGGAACACTGAAGCTTTCTTT
>TRBD2|many|TRBJ2-2|TRBV3-1
CASSSPLAGGNTGELFF
TGTGCCAGCAGCTCCCCACTAGCGGGGGGGAACACCGGGGAGCTGTTTTTT
>NA|many|TRBJ1-4|TRBV5-1
CASSSSATNEKLFF
TGCGCCAGCAGCTCCAGTGCAACTAATGAAAAACTGTTTTTT
>NA|many|TRBJ2-1|TRBV7-2
CASGGQSSYNEQFF
TGTGCCAGCGGCGGGCAAAGCTCCTACAATGAGCAGTTCTTC
>TRBD1|NA|TRBJ1-2|TRBV6-5
CASSSPDRGNYGYTF
TGTGCCAGCAGTTCCCCGGACAGGGGTAACTATGGCTACACCTTC
>NA|many|TRBJ2-7|TRBV19
CASSKGGPYEQYF
TGTGCCAGTAGTAAGGGCGGCCCCTACGAGCAGTACTTC
>TRBD1|many|TRBJ1-1|TRBV6-5
CASSYRTGLGAEAFF
TGTGCCAGCAGTTACAGGACAGGGTTGGGCGCTGAAGCTTTCTTT
>NA|many|TRBJ1-1|TRBV9
CASTGTPGTEAFF
TGTGCCTCTACGGGAACCCCAGGCACTGAAGCTTTCTTT
>TRBD1|many|TRBJ2-5|TRBV20-1
CSASRQGALQETQYF
TGCAGTGCTAGTAGACAGGGGGCGCTCCAAGAGACCCAGTACTTC
>NA|many|TRBJ1-3|TRBV11-2
CASSLERGISGNTIYF
TGTGCCAGCAGCTTAGAGAGGGGAATCTCTGGAAACACCATATATTTT
>TRBD2|many|TRBJ2-1|TRBV29-1
CSVVGGRNEQFF
TGCAGCGTTGTGGGCGGGAGAAATGAGCAGTTCTTC
>TRBD1|many|TRBJ1-5|TRBV7-2
CASSRGTGTGGNQPQHF
TGTGCCAGCAGCAGGGGGACAGGGACAGGGGGCAATCAGCCCCAGCATTTT
>TRBD2|many|TRBJ2-7|TRBV9
CASSAGLADEQYF
TGTGCCAGCAGCGCGGGACTAGCTGACGAGCAGTACTTC
>NA|many|TRBJ1-2|TRBV19
CASSIEAGYGYTF
TGTGCCAGTAGTATAGAGGCAGGCTATGGCTACACCTTC
>NA|NA|TRBJ1-3|TRBV12-3/TRBV12-4
CASSLYTLASGNTINF
TGTGCCAGCAGTTTATACACCCTAGCATCTGGAAACACCATAAATTTT
>NA|many|TRBJ2-2|TRBV10-1
CASSETRDTGELFF
TGCGCCAGCAGTGAGACCAGAGACACCGGGGAGCTGTTTTTT
>NA|many|TRBJ2-3|TRBV20-1
CSARRSAILDTQYF
TGCAGTGCTAGACGGTCCGCAATCCTGGATACGCAGTATTTT
>NA|many|TRBJ1-2|TRBV9
CASRGYTGYGYTF
TGTGCCAGCAGGGGCTACACAGGCTATGGCTACACCTTC
>TRBD1|many|TRBJ2-1|TRBV7-9
CASSSWTGVDEQFF
TGTGCCAGCAGCTCCTGGACAGGGGTGGATGAGCAGTTCTTC
>NA|many|TRBJ1-1|TRBV7-9
CASSLDSSNTEAFF
TGTGCCAGCAGCTTAGACAGCTCCAACACTGAAGCTTTCTTT
>NA|many|TRBJ1-3|TRBV29-1
CSVGVGWDTIYF
TGCAGCGTTGGTGTAGGTTGGGACACCATATATTTT
>NA|many|TRBJ1-2|TRBV5-6
CASSLQVDGYTF
TGTGCCAGCAGCTTGCAGGTTGATGGCTACACCTTC
>NA|many|TRBJ1-1|TRBV29-1
CSVGVRGARNTEAFF
TGCAGCGTTGGGGTGAGGGGGGCAAGAAACACTGAAGCTTTCTTT
>TRBD1|many|TRBJ2-7|TRBV29-1
CSVINRDRLNEQYF
TGCAGCGTGATAAACCGGGACAGGTTAAACGAGCAGTACTTC
>TRBD1|NA|TRBJ2-7|TRBV11-2
CASSLESVPTGRTYEQYF
TGTGCCAGCAGCTTAGAGTCCGTCCCGACAGGGCGGACCTACGAGCAGTACTTC
>NA|many|TRBJ1-2|TRBV9
CASSADGSYGYTF
TGTGCCAGCAGCGCGGACGGAAGCTATGGCTACACCTTC
>TRBD1|many|TRBJ2-3|TRBV18
CASSPRQGPDTQYF
TGTGCCAGCTCACCTCGACAGGGGCCAGATACGCAGTATTTT
>NA|many|TRBJ2-4|TRBV9
CASSVMGIAKNIQYF
TGTGCCAGCAGCGTCATGGGGATTGCCAAAAACATTCAGTACTTC